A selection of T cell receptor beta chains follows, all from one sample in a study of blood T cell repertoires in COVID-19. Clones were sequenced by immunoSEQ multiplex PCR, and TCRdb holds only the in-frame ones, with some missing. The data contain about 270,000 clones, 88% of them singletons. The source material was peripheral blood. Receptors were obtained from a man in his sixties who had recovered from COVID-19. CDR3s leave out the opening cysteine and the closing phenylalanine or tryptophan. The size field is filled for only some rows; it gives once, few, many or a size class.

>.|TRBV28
ASRPTGGELVGNSPLH
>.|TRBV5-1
ASSLGQNQETQY
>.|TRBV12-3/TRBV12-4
ASSRLENYGYT
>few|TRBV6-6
ASSWTGGMNTEAF
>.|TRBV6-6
ASSSTGTGIGNTIY
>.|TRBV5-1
ASSLGTGGGYT
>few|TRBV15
ATSRSTSGPSYEQY
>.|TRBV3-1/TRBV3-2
ASSHSGGGAHEQY
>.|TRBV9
ASSPGNSQYNEQF
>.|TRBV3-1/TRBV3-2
ASSQEIGSNYGYT
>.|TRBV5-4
ASSQERQTLYGYT
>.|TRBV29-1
SVGLAGGKETQY
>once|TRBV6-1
ASSERTSGGRYQETQY
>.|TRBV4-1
ASSQEFTGEEQY